One and the same sample provided the 18 T cell receptor beta chains below, sequenced in a study of blood T cell repertoires in COVID-19. Clones were sequenced by immunoSEQ multiplex PCR, and TCRdb holds only the in-frame ones, with some missing. Among tens of thousands of clones listed, around nine tenths were seen once. Sequenced sample: peripheral blood. These receptors were taken from a man aged 45-60 years with active or convalescent COVID-19.

This rearrangement joins TRBV11-2 to TRBJ2-4; 9 bases are shared with TRBD1. This CDR3 is 19 amino acids long. Looked up from germline, CDR1 is SGHAT and CDR2 is FQNNGV. V lost 2 bases, J lost 0 bases, and 11 bases stayed unmatched. Here the CDR3 reads CASSLSPTGGESAKNIQYF. The CDR3 bases are TGTGCCAGCAGCTTAAGTCCGACAGGGGGGGAGTCAGCCAAAAACATTCAGTACTTC.

V gene TRBV19 combines with J gene TRBJ1-2; the D is unclear. Trimming took 0 bases from V and 2 from J, leaving 7 bases between them. The CDR3 consists of 14 residues. Germline CDR1 reads LNHDA; CDR2 reads SQIVND (reference sequence). CDR3 coding DNA: TGTGCCAGTAGTATAGAACTCGGGAACTATGGCTACACCTTC. Amino acids: CASSIELGNYGYTF.

This sequence joins TRBV18 and TRBJ2-3; 10 bases map to TRBD2. Trimming took 6 bases from V and 0 from J; bases not matched to a gene: 6. The CDR3 consists of 16 residues. The germline gives CDR1 KGHSH, CDR2 LQKENI. This CDR3 reads CASSLGLAASTDTQYF. DNA of the CDR3: TGTGCCAGCTCTCTCGGACTAGCGGCTAGCACAGATACGCAGTATTTT.

This rearrangement joins TRBV7-6 to TRBJ1-5; D gene unclear. Per the germline V gene, CDR1 is SGHVS and CDR2 is FNYEAQ. V was clipped by 5 bases and J by 0 bases, with 5 bases between them. CDR3 size: 13 residues. This CDR3 reads CASSPSSNQPQHF. CDR3 in DNA: TGTGCCAGCAGCCCGTCTAGCAATCAGCCCCAGCATTTT.

The gene calls are TRBV10-3 and TRBJ2-2; TRBD1 aligns across 8 bases. The trim removed 6 bases at V and 5 bases at J, leaving 8 bases unmatched. Germline V CDR1 and CDR2: ENHRY, SYGVKD. The CDR3 spans 15 residues. The CDR3: CAISMGTGGTGELFF. CDR3 coding DNA: TGTGCCATCAGCATGGGCACAGGGGGGACCGGGGAGCTGTTTTTT.

This chain joins TRBV19 and TRBJ1-4; D is ambiguous. Germline CDR1 reads LNHDA; CDR2 reads SQIVND (reference sequence). Trimming pared 7 bases from V and 4 bases from J, leaving 19 bases between. This CDR3 is built from 16 residues. The CDR3 reads CASMGGTQEVNEKLFF. CDR3 coding DNA: TGTGCCAGTATGGGAGGTACTCAGGAGGTTAATGAAAAACTGTTTTTT.

V and J are TRBV2 and TRBJ2-7, with 7 bases aligning to TRBD1. The germline V gene encodes CDR1 SNHLY and CDR2 FYNNEI. Trimming cost V 6 bases and J 4 bases; bases outside gene matches: 3. CDR3 length equals 12 residues. The CDR3 DNA reads TGTGCCAGCAGCCCGGACAGGTACGAGCAGTACTTC. It codes for CASSPDRYEQYF.

V is TRBV5-5 and J is TRBJ2-5; 7 nucleotides agree with TRBD2. The CDR3 has 14 residues. V was pared by 6 bases and J by 1 base, with 6 bases of the junction left unmatched. CDR1 and CDR2 (germline): SGHKS, YYEKEE (reference sequence). CDR3 DNA sequence: TGTGCCAGCACCCTGGGGGGGATCCAAGAGACCCAGTACTTC. It encodes CASTLGGIQETQYF. The entire variable domain, with the rest obtained from reference TRBV5-5 and TRBJ2-5, is as follows: DAGVTQSPTHLIKTRGQQVTLRCSPISGHKSVSWYQQVLGQGPQFIFQYYEKEERGRGNFPDRFSARQFPNYSSELNVNALLLGDSALYLCASTLGGIQETQYFGPGTRLLVL.

This clone showed up just once. The J gene is TRBJ1-5, the V gene TRBV19, with no clear D. The V end was cut by 5 bases, the J end by 9 bases, with 11 bases between. Germline CDR1 is LNHDA and CDR2 is SQIVND (reference sequence). The CDR3 sequence is 12 residues long. DNA for the CDR3: TGTGCCAGTAGTTTCAGAGGGTCGCCCCAGCATTTT. Residues: CASSFRGSPQHF. The full variable domain, completed using reference TRBV19 and TRBJ1-5, is DGGITQSPKYLFRKEGQNVTLSCEQNLNHDAMYWYRQDPGQGLRLIYYSQIVNDFQKGDIAEGYSVSREKKESFPLTVTSAQKNPTAFYLCASSFRGSPQHFGDGTRLSIL.

V is TRBV27 and J is TRBJ2-2, with D maybe TRBD1 (5 bases). The CDR3 runs to 16 residues. Trimming removed 0 bases at V and 5 bases at J, with 13 bases between. The germline V gene has CDR1 MNHEY and CDR2 SMNVEV (reference sequence). The chain's CDR3 is CASSLSSVRQTGELFF. CDR3 nucleotide sequence: TGTGCCAGCAGTTTATCGAGTGTCCGACAGACCGGGGAGCTGTTTTTT.

The chain couples TRBV11-3 to TRBJ1-3; D is perhaps TRBD1 (6 bases). The CDR3 is 14 amino acids. Germline CDR1 and CDR2: SGHNT and YENEEA. V was shortened by 6 bases and J by 2 bases, with 11 bases between the two germline ends. The CDR3 coding sequence is TGTGCCAGCAGTCAACAGGGCACTGGAAACACCATATATTTT. As protein: CASSQQGTGNTIYF.

V gene TRBV9 combines with J gene TRBJ2-7, with TRBD1 identical over 7 bases. Losses at the gene ends were 3 bases for V and 6 bases for J; bases not matched to a gene: 6. Germline-derived CDR1 and CDR2 are SGDLS and YYNGEE. This CDR3 region has 13 residues. This chain's CDR3 is CASSATGYSEQYF. Written as DNA, the CDR3 is TGTGCCAGCAGCGCGACAGGGTATAGCGAGCAGTACTTC.

The rearrangement joins TRBV28 to TRBJ1-4; TRBD1 is a possible D gene (5 bases). Germline CDR1 reads MDHEN; CDR2 reads SYDVKM. Trimming cost V 8 bases and J 8 bases, with 18 bases left between them. The CDR3 is 14 amino acids. CDR3 sequence reads: CASGLRGVEEKLFF. In DNA, the CDR3 is TGTGCCAGCGGACTGCGGGGGGTGGAAGAAAAACTGTTTTTT.

This chain connects TRBV10-2 to TRBJ2-7, with a possible D match to TRBD2 (7 bases). Between the trimmed V and J ends, which lost 8 bases and 6 bases, there was a span of 23 bases. The CDR3 totals 15 residues. Looked up from germline, CDR1 is WSHSY and CDR2 is SAAADI. The chain's CDR3 is CASSGSAGANSEQYF. CDR3 sequence (DNA): TGCGCCAGCTCGGGGTCGGCGGGGGCCAACTCCGAGCAGTACTTC.

The chain has TRBV6-2 or TRBV6-3 and TRBJ2-1; 9 nucleotides align to TRBD2. Germline V gives CDR1 MNHEY, CDR2 SVGEGT. J lost 2 bases, V lost 5 bases, and 4 bases had no gene match. This CDR3 comprises 15 residues. As DNA, the CDR3 is TGTGCCAGCAGTAATAGCGGGGGCGCCTACAATGAGCAGTTCTTC. Translation gives CASSNSGGAYNEQFF.

The chain employs TRBV7-6 and TRBJ1-6, with D possibly being TRBD1 (5 bases). The germline V and J ends were trimmed by 1 base and 9 bases, with 13 bases remaining between them. The germline gives CDR1 SGHVS, CDR2 FNYEAQ. The CDR3 is 15 residues long. The CDR3 here is CASSLGGVASSPLHF. The DNA of the CDR3 is TGTGCCAGCAGCTTAGGGGGGGTCGCTAGTTCACCCCTCCACTTT.

The rearrangement joins TRBV6-1 to TRBJ1-1, with 9 bases lining up with TRBD1. The V and J ends lost 3 bases and 1 base, in that order; junction bases with no gene match: 3. This CDR3 is 15 amino acids long. The germline V gene has CDR1 MNHNS and CDR2 SASEGT. CDR3 sequence reads: CASSDGTGPNTEAFF. The CDR3, as DNA: TGTGCCAGCAGTGACGGGACAGGGCCGAACACTGAAGCTTTCTTT.

The chain employs TRBV3-1 (or the pseudogene TRBV3-2) and TRBJ2-5; 9 bases are shared with TRBD2. This CDR3 is built from 14 residues. From germline, CDR1 is LGHDT and CDR2 YNNKEL (reference sequence). Trimming removed 6 bases from V and 7 bases from J; junction bases left unmatched: 9. The CDR3 sequence is CASSLRSLAGTQYF. The CDR3, as DNA: TGTGCCAGCAGTCTAAGATCACTAGCGGGGACCCAGTACTTC.